The present T cell receptor beta chain was sequenced within a study of tumor-infiltrating lymphocytes in localized non-small cell lung cancer. General study results and limits: Tumors had more T cell infiltration than uninvolved lung, per TCRbeta sequencing and CD3 counts.

About this clone itself: Antigen: not known.

Assay: immunoSEQ multiplex PCR; the TCRdb copy retains only in-frame clones and omits some. Among some 13,000 clones, about 74% were seen once, and the ten largest hold more than 13%. CDR3 length equals 18 residues. CDR1 SGHDT and CDR2 YYEEEE come from the germline V gene. V dropped 0 bases and J dropped 1 base, with 16 bases sitting between them. The source material was uninvolved lung tissue not adjacent to the tumor. The V call is TRBV5-6, the J call TRBJ2-2; no clear D gene. This TCR was recovered from a human donor with non-small cell lung cancer. CDR3 DNA sequence: TGTGCCAGCAGCTTGGGTGAATTACGCCTCATGAACACCGGGGAGCTGTTTTTT. Its translation: CASSLGELRLMNTGELFF.